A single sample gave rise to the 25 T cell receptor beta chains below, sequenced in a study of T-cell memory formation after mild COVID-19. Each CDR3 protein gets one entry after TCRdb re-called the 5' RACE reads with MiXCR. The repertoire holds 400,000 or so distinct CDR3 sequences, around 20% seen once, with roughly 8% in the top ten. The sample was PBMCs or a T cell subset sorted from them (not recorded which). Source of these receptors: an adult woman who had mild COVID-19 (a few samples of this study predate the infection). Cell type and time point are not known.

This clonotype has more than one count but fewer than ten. The CDR3 here is CASKGRDEAFF. The CDR3 bases are TGTGCCAGCAAGGGACGGGATGAAGCTTTCTTT. The V and J genes are TRBV27 and TRBJ1-1, with D perhaps matching TRBD1 (5 bases). CDR1 and CDR2 (germline): MNHEY, SMNVEV (reference sequence). The V end was cut by 7 bases, the J end by 7 bases, with 10 bases between. CDR3 length: 11 residues.

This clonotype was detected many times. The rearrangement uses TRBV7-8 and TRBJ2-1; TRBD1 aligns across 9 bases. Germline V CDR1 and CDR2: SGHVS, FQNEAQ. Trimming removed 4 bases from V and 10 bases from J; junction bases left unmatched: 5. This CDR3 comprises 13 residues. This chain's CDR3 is CASSSTGTGEQFF. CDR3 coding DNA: TGTGCCAGCAGCTCAACCGGGACAGGGGAGCAGTTCTTC.

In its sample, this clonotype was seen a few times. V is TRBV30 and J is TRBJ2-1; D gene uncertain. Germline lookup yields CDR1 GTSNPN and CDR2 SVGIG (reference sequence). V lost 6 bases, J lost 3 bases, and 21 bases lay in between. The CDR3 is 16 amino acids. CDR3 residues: CACPTSGSVVYNEQFF. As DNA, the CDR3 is TGTGCCTGCCCCACCTCCGGCTCTGTCGTCTACAATGAGCAGTTCTTC.

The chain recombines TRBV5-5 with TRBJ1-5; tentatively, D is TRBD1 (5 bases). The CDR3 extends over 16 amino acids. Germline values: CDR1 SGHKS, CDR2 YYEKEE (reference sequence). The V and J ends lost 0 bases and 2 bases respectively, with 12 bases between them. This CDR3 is CASSLGGAGGNQPQHF. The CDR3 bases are TGTGCCAGCAGCTTGGGTGGGGCCGGGGGCAATCAGCCCCAGCATTTT.

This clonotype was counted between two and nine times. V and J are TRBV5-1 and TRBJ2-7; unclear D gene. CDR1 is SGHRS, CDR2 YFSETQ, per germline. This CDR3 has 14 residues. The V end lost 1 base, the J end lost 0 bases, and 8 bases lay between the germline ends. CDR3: CASSLKQNSYEQYF. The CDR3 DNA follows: TGCGCCAGCAGCTTGAAACAGAACTCCTACGAGCAGTACTTC.

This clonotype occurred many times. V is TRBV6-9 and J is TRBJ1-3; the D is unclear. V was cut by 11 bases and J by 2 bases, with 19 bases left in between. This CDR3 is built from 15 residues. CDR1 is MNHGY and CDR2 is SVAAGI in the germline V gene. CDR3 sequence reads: CASRGDLPAGNTIYF. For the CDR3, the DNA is TGTGCCTCTCGGGGTGACTTACCAGCTGGAAACACCATATATTTT.

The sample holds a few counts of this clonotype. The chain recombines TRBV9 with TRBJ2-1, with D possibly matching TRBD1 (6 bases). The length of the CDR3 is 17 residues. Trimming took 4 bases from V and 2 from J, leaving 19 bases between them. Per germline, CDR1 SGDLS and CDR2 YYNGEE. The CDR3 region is CASSHSGQRETYNEQFF. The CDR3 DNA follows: TGTGCCAGCAGCCACTCCGGACAGAGGGAGACCTACAATGAGCAGTTCTTC.

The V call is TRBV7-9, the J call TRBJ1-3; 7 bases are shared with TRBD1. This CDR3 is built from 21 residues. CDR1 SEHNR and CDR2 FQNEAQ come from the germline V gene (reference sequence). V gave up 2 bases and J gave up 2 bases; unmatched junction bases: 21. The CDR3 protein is CASSLSVQGSGQAQTGNTIYF. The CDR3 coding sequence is TGTGCCAGCAGCTTAAGCGTTCAGGGCTCCGGACAGGCGCAAACTGGAAACACCATATATTTT.

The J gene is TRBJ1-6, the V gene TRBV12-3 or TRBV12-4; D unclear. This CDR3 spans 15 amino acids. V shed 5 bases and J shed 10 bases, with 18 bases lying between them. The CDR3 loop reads CASSDGPGRGSPLHF. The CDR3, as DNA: TGTGCCAGCAGTGACGGTCCCGGGCGTGGGTCACCCCTCCACTTT.

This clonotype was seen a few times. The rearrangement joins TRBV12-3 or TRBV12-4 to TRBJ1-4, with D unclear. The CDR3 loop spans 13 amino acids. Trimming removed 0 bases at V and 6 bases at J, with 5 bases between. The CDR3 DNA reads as TGTGCCAGCAGTTTAGCGCTCGATGAAAAACTGTTTTTT. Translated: CASSLALDEKLFF.

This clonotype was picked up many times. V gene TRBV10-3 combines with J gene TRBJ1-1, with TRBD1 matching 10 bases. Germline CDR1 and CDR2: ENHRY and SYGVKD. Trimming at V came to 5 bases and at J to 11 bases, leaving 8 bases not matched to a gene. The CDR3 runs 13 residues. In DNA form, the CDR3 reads TGTGCCATCAGTTCAAGACAGGGGGCTGTGGCTTTCTTT. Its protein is CAISSRQGAVAFF.

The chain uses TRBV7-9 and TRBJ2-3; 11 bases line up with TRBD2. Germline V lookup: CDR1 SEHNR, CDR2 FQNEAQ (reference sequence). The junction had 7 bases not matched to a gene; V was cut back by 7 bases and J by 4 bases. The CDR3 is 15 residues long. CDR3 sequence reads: CASTRLAGSPDTQYF. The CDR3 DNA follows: TGTGCCAGCACCCGACTAGCGGGGTCACCAGATACGCAGTATTTT.

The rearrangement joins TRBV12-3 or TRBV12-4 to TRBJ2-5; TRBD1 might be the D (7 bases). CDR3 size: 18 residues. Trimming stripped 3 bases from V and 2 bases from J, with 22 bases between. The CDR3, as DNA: TGTGCCAGCAGTTTCGGGGGACAGCAGTTGACTGGGCAAGAGACCCAGTACTTC. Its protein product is CASSFGGQQLTGQETQYF.

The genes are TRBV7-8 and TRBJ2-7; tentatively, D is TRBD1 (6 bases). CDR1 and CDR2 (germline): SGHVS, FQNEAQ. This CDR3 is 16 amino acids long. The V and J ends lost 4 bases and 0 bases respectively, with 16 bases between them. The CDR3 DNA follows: TGTGCCAGCAGCTCCTCCGGGACAAGTTACTCCTACGAGCAGTACTTC. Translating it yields CASSSSGTSYSYEQYF. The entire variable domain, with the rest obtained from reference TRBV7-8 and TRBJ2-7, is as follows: GAGVSQSPRYKVAKRGQDVALRCDPISGHVSLFWYQQALGQGPEFLTYFQNEAQLDKSGLPSDRFFAERPEGSVSTLKIQRTQQEDSAVYLCASSSSGTSYSYEQYFGPGTRLTVT.

The CDR3 spells CSGVGEGPGMNTEAFF. The CDR3 DNA follows: TGCAGCGGGGTCGGGGAAGGCCCCGGGATGAACACTGAAGCTTTCTTT. This chain links TRBV29-1 with TRBJ1-1, with D hard to call. Between the trimmed V and J ends, which lost 7 bases and 0 bases, there was a span of 21 bases. Germline V gene sequence: CDR1 SQVTM, CDR2 ANQGSEA. The CDR3 consists of 16 residues.

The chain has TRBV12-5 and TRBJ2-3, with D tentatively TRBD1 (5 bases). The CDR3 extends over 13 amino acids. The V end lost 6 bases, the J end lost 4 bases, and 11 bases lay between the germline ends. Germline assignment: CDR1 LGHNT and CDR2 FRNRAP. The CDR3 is CASGSTVPDTQYF. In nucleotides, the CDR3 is TGTGCTAGTGGATCGACAGTCCCAGATACGCAGTATTTT.

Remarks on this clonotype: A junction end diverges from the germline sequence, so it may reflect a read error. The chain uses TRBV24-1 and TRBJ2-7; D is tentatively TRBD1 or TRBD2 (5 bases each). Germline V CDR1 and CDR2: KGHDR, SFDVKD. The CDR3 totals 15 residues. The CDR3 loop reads CATSDLRGSSNEQYF. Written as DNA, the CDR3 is TGTGCCACCAGTGATTTGCGGGGCAGCTCCAACGAGCAGTACTTC.

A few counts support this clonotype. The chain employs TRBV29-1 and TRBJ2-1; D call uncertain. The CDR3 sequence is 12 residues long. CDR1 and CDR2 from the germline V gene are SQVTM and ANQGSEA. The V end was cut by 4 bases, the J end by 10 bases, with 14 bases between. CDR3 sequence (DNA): TGCAGCGTTGTACCCGCCAACCAGGAGCAGTTCTTC. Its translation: CSVVPANQEQFF.

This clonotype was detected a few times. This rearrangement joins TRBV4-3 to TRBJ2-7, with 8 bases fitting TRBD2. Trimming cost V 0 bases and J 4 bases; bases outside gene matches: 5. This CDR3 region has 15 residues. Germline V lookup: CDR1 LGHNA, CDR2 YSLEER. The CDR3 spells CASSQELAGRYEQYF. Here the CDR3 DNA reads TGCGCCAGCAGCCAAGAATTAGCGGGAAGATACGAGCAGTACTTC.

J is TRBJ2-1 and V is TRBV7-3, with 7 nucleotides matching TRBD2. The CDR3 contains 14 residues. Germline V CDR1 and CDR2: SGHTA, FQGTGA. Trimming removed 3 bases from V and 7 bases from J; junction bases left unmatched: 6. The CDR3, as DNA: TGTGCCAGCAGCTTTCAGGGAGGGGAAAATGAGCAGTTCTTC. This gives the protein CASSFQGGENEQFF.

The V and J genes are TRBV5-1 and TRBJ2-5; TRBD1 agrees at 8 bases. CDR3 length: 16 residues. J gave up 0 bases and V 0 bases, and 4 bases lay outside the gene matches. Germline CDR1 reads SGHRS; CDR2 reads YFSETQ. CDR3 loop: CASSLERQGYQETQYF. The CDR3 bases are TGCGCCAGCAGCTTGGAAAGACAGGGGTACCAAGAGACCCAGTACTTC.

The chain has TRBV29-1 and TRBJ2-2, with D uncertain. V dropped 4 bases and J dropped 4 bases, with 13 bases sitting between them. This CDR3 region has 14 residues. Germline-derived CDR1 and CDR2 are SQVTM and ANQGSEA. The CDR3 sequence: CSVARTGGTGELFF. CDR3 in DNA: TGCAGCGTTGCCAGGACCGGTGGCACCGGGGAGCTGTTTTTT.

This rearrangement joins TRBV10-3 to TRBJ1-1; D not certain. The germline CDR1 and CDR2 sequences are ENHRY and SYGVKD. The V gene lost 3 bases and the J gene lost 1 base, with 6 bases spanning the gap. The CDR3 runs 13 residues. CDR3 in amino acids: CAISDRTNTEAFF. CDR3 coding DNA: TGTGCCATCAGTGACAGGACGAACACTGAAGCTTTCTTT.

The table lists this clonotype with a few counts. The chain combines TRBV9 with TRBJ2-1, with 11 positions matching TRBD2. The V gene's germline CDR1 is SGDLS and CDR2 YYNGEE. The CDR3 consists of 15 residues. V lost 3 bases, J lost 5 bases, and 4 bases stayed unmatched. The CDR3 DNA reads TGTGCCAGCAGCGGTAGCGGGGGGGCCCACAATGAGCAGTTCTTC. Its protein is CASSGSGGAHNEQFF.

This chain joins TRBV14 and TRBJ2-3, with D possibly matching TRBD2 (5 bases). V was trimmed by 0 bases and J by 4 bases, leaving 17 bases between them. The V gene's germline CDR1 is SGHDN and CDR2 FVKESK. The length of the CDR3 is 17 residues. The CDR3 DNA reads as TGTGCCAGCAGCCAAGATGAGGCGGGTATTAAGCCAGATACGCAGTATTTT. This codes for CASSQDEAGIKPDTQYF.